The 27 T cell receptor beta chains below come from one sample, sequenced in a study of blood T cells in healthy people across ages (dated by TCRdb to between 2014 and 2017). Libraries were constructed by 5' RACE. The listed sequencing device is Illumina HiSeq 2500. A second PCR of about 7 to 12 cycles was performed with a sample-barcoded 5' primer and a J-beta primer mix. TCRdb reprocessed the public reads (quality trimming at Q25 with fastp, clone calling with MiXCR) and kept in-frame beta chains. Merged by CDR3 protein, the rows form single entries marked with the most common genes and DNA. The sample table holds about 1,400,000 distinct CDR3 sequences, of which approximately 60% were seen once. The top ten hold 6.5% to 8.5% of the sample. What was sequenced was blood. The receptors originated from a man aged 18 to 30 in good health.

The CDR3 DNA reads as TGTGCCATCAGGATGGGACGCGCTCGTGGGGCCAACGTCCTGACTTTC. It specifies CAIRMGRARGANVLTF. The V gene is TRBV28, the J gene TRBJ2-6; D could derive from TRBD1 or TRBD2 (5 bases each). The CDR3 consists of 16 residues. The V gene lost 10 bases and the J gene lost 3 bases, with 19 bases spanning the gap. Germline-derived CDR1 and CDR2 are MDHEN and SYDVKM. Together with reference TRBV28 and TRBJ2-6, the CDR3 gives the full variable domain: DVKVTQSSRYLVKRTGEKVFLECVQDMDHENMFWYRQDPGLGLRLIYFSYDVKMKEKGDIPEGYSVSREKKERFSLILESASTNQTSMYLCAIRMGRARGANVLTFGAGSRLTVL.

The chain is built from TRBV29-1 and TRBJ2-5; weak D call: TRBD1 (5 bases). The CDR3 spans 13 residues. V was cut by 2 bases and J by 3 bases, with 10 bases left in between. Per the germline V gene, CDR1 is SQVTM and CDR2 is ANQGSEA. The CDR3 region has the DNA TGCAGCGTTGAAAGGCAGGGTAAAGAGACCCAGTACTTC. Translated: CSVERQGKETQYF.

This chain connects TRBV15 to TRBJ1-2, with a weak D call TRBD1 (6 bases). Germline-derived CDR1 and CDR2 are LNHNV and YYDKDF (reference sequence). V lost 2 bases and J lost 5, with 18 bases in between. The CDR3 is made up of 16 amino acids. CDR3 residues: CATSRTRDKGFYGYTF. In DNA form, the CDR3 reads TGTGCCACCAGCAGAACCCGGGACAAGGGGTTTTATGGCTACACCTTC.

For this clonotype: One junction end does not reproduce the germline sequence, and a read error may be involved. This chain connects TRBV7-8 to TRBJ2-7; D ambiguous. The germline V gene has CDR1 SGHVS and CDR2 FQNEAQ. This CDR3 spans 13 amino acids. The CDR3 region is CASSRRISYEQYF. The CDR3 nucleotides read TGTGCTAGCAGCAGGCGCATCTCCTACGAGCAGTACTTC.

CDR3 loop: CASSPLEVEGSEQFF. As DNA, the CDR3 is TGTGCCAGCAGCCCGCTGGAGGTGGAGGGAAGTGAGCAGTTCTTC. The chain links TRBV6-6 to TRBJ2-1, with a possible D match to TRBD2 (6 bases). This CDR3 spans 15 amino acids. CDR1 MNHNY and CDR2 SVGAGI come from the germline V gene (reference sequence). V gave up 6 bases and J gave up 9 bases, with 21 bases separating them.

Only a few counts were recorded for this clonotype. The gene calls are TRBV14 and TRBJ2-2; D remains unclear. The V gene's germline CDR1 is SGHDN and CDR2 FVKESK. This CDR3 comprises 13 residues. The V and J ends lost 1 base and 7 bases respectively, with 7 bases between them. For the CDR3, the DNA is TGTGCCAGCAGCCAAGTAAGAGGCGGGGAGCTGTTTTTT. The encoded protein is CASSQVRGGELFF.

This chain uses TRBV6-5 with TRBJ1-6; 9 bases are shared with TRBD1. Germline V gene data show CDR1 as MNHEY and CDR2 as SVGAGI. The junction had 7 bases not matched to a gene; V was cut back by 0 bases and J by 4 bases. The CDR3 loop spans 18 amino acids. In nucleotides, the CDR3 is TGTGCCAGCAGTTACTCGACGGGACAGGGATTATATAATTCACCCCTCCACTTT. Translating it yields CASSYSTGQGLYNSPLHF.

There are a few counts of this clonotype. The chain couples TRBV4-2 to TRBJ2-1; D is undetermined. V lost 0 bases to trimming and J lost 8 bases, with 2 bases between them. The V gene's germline CDR1 is LGHNA and CDR2 YNFKEQ. CDR3 length equals 11 residues. CDR3 nucleotide sequence: TGTGCCAGCAGCCAAGATCATGAGCAGTTCTTC. Translated: CASSQDHEQFF.

At least ten counts were recorded for this clonotype. The CDR3 spells CASSAQGSEQFF. CDR3 DNA: TGTGCCAGCAGTGCGCAGGGTAGTGAGCAGTTCTTC. The chain couples TRBV9 to TRBJ2-1; D might be TRBD1 (5 bases). The CDR3 is 12 amino acids. V lost 5 bases, J lost 9 bases, and 12 bases lay in between. Germline values: CDR1 SGDLS, CDR2 YYNGEE. Together with reference TRBV9 and TRBJ2-1, the CDR3 gives the full variable domain: DSGVTQTPKHLITATGQRVTLRCSPRSGDLSVYWYQQSLDQGLQFLIQYYNGEERAKGNILERFSAQQFPDLHSELNLSSLELGDSALYFCASSAQGSEQFFGPGTRLTVL.

This sequence joins TRBV5-8 and TRBJ2-5; D is ambiguous. The ends were cut back, 1 base at V and 4 bases at J, with 14 bases in the middle. The germline V gene has CDR1 SGHTS and CDR2 YDEGEE. The CDR3 is 15 residues long. The CDR3 DNA follows: TGTGCCAGCAGCTTGATCCGGTCCGTTGGAGAGACCCAGTACTTC. This encodes CASSLIRSVGETQYF.

J is TRBJ1-5 and V is TRBV4-1; the D gene is possibly TRBD1 (5 bases). With 0 bases removed from V and 6 bases from J, the gap between germline ends came to 24 bases. The CDR3 is made up of 19 amino acids. Germline loops: CDR1 MGHRA, CDR2 YSYEKL. As DNA, the CDR3 is TGCGCCAGCAGCCAAGATGGGGGACCGGGGCAGTTGAGTAGTCAGCCCCAGCATTTT. The encoded protein is CASSQDGGPGQLSSQPQHF.

As DNA, the CDR3 is TGTGCCAGCAGTGAAGGGAACGCTGGCTACACCTTC. This gives the protein CASSEGNAGYTF. The chain has TRBV6-4 and TRBJ1-2; D gene ambiguous. Per the germline V gene, CDR1 is MRHNA and CDR2 is SNTAGT. The V end lost 3 bases, the J end lost 7 bases, and 9 bases lay between the germline ends. This CDR3 comprises 12 residues.

This clonotype was counted only a few times. The chain combines TRBV6-6 with TRBJ2-5; TRBD2 aligns across 8 bases. Matching the DNA end better, TRBJ2-7 makes the J call doubtful. In germline, CDR1 is MNHNY, CDR2 SVGAGI (reference sequence). CDR3 length equals 12 residues. This chain's CDR3 is CASSTGGGEQYF. The CDR3 DNA reads as TGTGCCAGCAGCACCGGGGGGGGCGAGCAGTACTTC.

The genes are TRBV11-3 and TRBJ2-1; D might be TRBD2 (6 bases). Trimming pared 1 base from V and 0 bases from J, leaving 10 bases between. CDR1 is SGHNT, CDR2 YENEEA, per germline. CDR3 length equals 16 residues. The CDR3 DNA reads TGTGCCAGCAGCTTAGGGCGGGATAGCTCCTACAATGAGCAGTTCTTC. Its protein product is CASSLGRDSSYNEQFF.

As to this clonotype: The junction departs from germline at one end; a sequencing error may be responsible. This chain connects TRBV5-1 to TRBJ2-7; TRBD2 agrees at 9 bases. The CDR3 is made up of 16 amino acids. Germline V gene sequence: CDR1 SGHRS, CDR2 YFSETQ. CDR3 loop: CASSLEAGGASCEQYF. The CDR3 DNA is TGCGCCAGCAGCTTGGAAGCGGGAGGTGCGTCCTGCGAGCAGTACTTC. The entire variable domain, with the rest obtained from reference TRBV5-1 and TRBJ2-7, is as follows: KAGVTQTPRYLIKTRGQQVTLSCSPISGHRSVSWYQQTPGQGLQFLFEYFSETQRNKGNFPGRFSGRQFSNSRSEMNVSTLELGDSALYLCASSLEAGGASCEQYFGPGTRLTVT.

V and J are TRBV27 and TRBJ1-2; a possible D gene is TRBD1 (6 bases). Germline lookup yields CDR1 MNHEY and CDR2 SMNVEV (reference sequence). Trimming shortened V by 5 bases and J by 10 bases, and 17 bases separated the two germline ends. The CDR3 consists of 13 residues. CDR3 sequence (DNA): TGTGCCAGCAGTGCAGGCCCCAGGGGAGCCTACACCTTC. Residues: CASSAGPRGAYTF.

This clonotype appeared once. The V and J genes are TRBV28 and TRBJ2-5; 7 bases are a match to TRBD1. This CDR3 region has 13 residues. V trimming: 6 bases; J trimming: 3 bases; junction bases outside the gene matches: 4. Germline assignment: CDR1 MDHEN and CDR2 SYDVKM. CDR3 sequence: CASRVTGKETQYF. The CDR3 bases are TGTGCCAGCAGGGTGACAGGGAAAGAGACCCAGTACTTC.

The chain employs TRBV5-1 and TRBJ2-2, with no clear D. Per the germline V gene, CDR1 is SGHRS and CDR2 is YFSETQ. V lost 4 bases, J lost 7 bases, and 20 bases lay in between. This CDR3 has 16 residues. The CDR3 loop reads CASSNPGVDGVGELFF. The CDR3 nucleotides are TGCGCCAGCAGCAACCCGGGTGTGGATGGTGTCGGGGAGCTGTTTTTT.

The gene calls are TRBV11-2 and TRBJ2-6; TRBD1 might be the D (5 bases). The CDR3 is 18 residues long. Trimming removed 5 bases from V and 0 bases from J, with 17 bases in between. Germline V gives CDR1 SGHAT, CDR2 FQNNGV. The CDR3 loop is CASSSHFQGVSGANVLTF. The CDR3 region has the DNA TGTGCCAGCAGCAGCCATTTCCAGGGTGTCTCTGGGGCCAACGTCCTGACTTTC.

The V and J genes are TRBV12-3 or TRBV12-4 and TRBJ1-5, with D uncertain. The V end lost 6 bases, the J end lost 0 bases, and 6 bases lay between the germline ends. The CDR3 loop spans 13 amino acids. The CDR3: CASSHSSNQPQHF. In DNA form, the CDR3 reads TGTGCCAGCAGCCACAGTAGCAATCAGCCCCAGCATTTT.

This clonotype was observed many times. The chain joins TRBV5-1 to TRBJ1-1; no reliable D call. V was trimmed by 4 bases and J by 1 base, leaving 17 bases between them. Germline V gene data show CDR1 as SGHRS and CDR2 as YFSETQ. The CDR3 consists of 16 residues. CDR3 nucleotide sequence: TGCGCCAGCAGCCCGAGGGCTCTCAGTGGGAACACTGAAGCTTTCTTT. As protein: CASSPRALSGNTEAFF.

The chain recombines TRBV6-5 with TRBJ2-5; 7 bases map to TRBD2. J was trimmed by 3 bases and V by 4 bases; bases with no gene match: 8. Per germline, CDR1 MNHEY and CDR2 SVGAGI. CDR3 length: 15 amino acids. The DNA for the CDR3 is TGTGCCAGCAGTTCCCGACTAGCCGGGAAAGAGACCCAGTACTTC. Residues: CASSSRLAGKETQYF.

This clonotype appeared a few times. V gene TRBV7-9 combines with J gene TRBJ2-3; D gene ambiguous. Trimming took 0 bases from V and 10 from J, leaving 20 bases between them. CDR3 length: 16 residues. Germline loops: CDR1 SEHNR, CDR2 FQNEAQ (reference sequence). The DNA of the CDR3 is TGTGCCAGCAGCTTAGCAGTTCGATCTCCCCCAAGCGCGCAGTATTTT. This encodes CASSLAVRSPPSAQYF.

This clonotype was seen just once. The V gene is TRBV4-2, the J gene TRBJ2-1, with 9 bases identical to TRBD2. The closer fit of TRBJ2-7 to the DNA end suggests the J call may be wrong. Germline V gene data show CDR1 as LGHNA and CDR2 as YNFKEQ. This CDR3 contains 16 residues. CDR3: CASSQPPGLAYNEQYF. The CDR3 DNA follows: TGTGCCAGCAGCCAACCACCGGGACTAGCTTACAATGAGCAGTACTTC.

The V and J genes are TRBV7-2 and TRBJ1-6; D uncertain. The V gene's germline CDR1 is SGHTA and CDR2 FQGNSA. The V end lost 5 bases, the J end lost 6 bases, and 8 bases lay between the germline ends. This CDR3 has 13 amino acids. The DNA for the CDR3 is TGTGCCAGCAGCCCCCAGGCTAATTCACCCCTCCACTTT. Translated, it gives CASSPQANSPLHF.

The CDR3: CASSQEGGFFYEQYF. The CDR3 coding sequence is TGCGCCAGCAGCCAAGAAGGGGGATTCTTCTACGAGCAGTACTTC. The rearrangement uses TRBV4-3 and TRBJ2-7; TRBD1 might be the D (6 bases). Germline CDR1 reads LGHNA; CDR2 reads YSLEER. The V end lost 0 bases, the J end lost 3 bases, and 12 bases lay between the germline ends. The CDR3 has 15 amino acids.

CDR3 region: CASLDRLATDTQYF. In DNA form, the CDR3 reads TGTGCCAGCCTTGACAGGTTAGCCACAGATACGCAGTATTTT. V and J are TRBV2 and TRBJ2-3; TRBD1 is a possible D gene (6 bases). Per germline, CDR1 SNHLY and CDR2 FYNNEI. CDR3 length equals 14 residues. V was cut by 8 bases and J by 2 bases, with 14 bases left in between.